The 15 T cell receptor beta chains listed next were all sequenced from one sample in a study of T cell responses to AZD1222 COVID-19 vaccine. Assay used: immunoSEQ multiplex PCR; TCRdb lists only in-frame clones, some missing. The data show around 150,000 clones, with about 90% seen just once and around 4.4% held by the top ten. Material: peripheral blood, obtained on day 0 of MenACWY control vaccination. All receptors derive from an adult in good health.

This chain uses TRBV7-2 with TRBJ2-2, with D perhaps given as TRBD1 or TRBD2 (5 bases each). This CDR3 spans 16 amino acids. Germline CDR1 reads SGHTA; CDR2 reads FQGNSA. Trimming shortened V by 3 bases and J by 2 bases, and 13 bases separated the two germline ends. CDR3 DNA sequence: TGTGCCAGCAGCTTTCCGGGGACGGTCAACACCGGGGAGCTGTTTTTT. It encodes CASSFPGTVNTGELFF.

The V gene is TRBV19, the J gene TRBJ2-1, with 13 bases that match TRBD2. The ends lost 7 bases at V and 7 bases at J; junction bases unmatched: 10. The CDR3 is 16 amino acids. CDR1 is LNHDA and CDR2 is SQIVND in the germline V gene (reference sequence). The CDR3: CASTRGTSGTLNEQFF. The CDR3 nucleotides read TGTGCCAGTACCCGAGGGACTAGCGGGACGCTTAATGAGCAGTTCTTC.

The chain uses TRBV4-3 and TRBJ2-7; the D gene is possibly TRBD1 (5 bases). The CDR3 extends over 14 amino acids. CDR1 and CDR2 from the germline V gene are LGHNA and YSLEER. The V and J ends lost 1 base and 3 bases respectively, with 10 bases between them. DNA of the CDR3: TGCGCCAGCAGCCAAGGAAGGGGTCTCTACGAGCAGTACTTC. Its protein is CASSQGRGLYEQYF.

This clone was found once. The chain employs TRBV7-3 and TRBJ2-3; 9 bases are a match to TRBD1. This CDR3 is built from 15 residues. With V trimmed by 5 bases and J by 7 bases, 10 bases remained unmatched. Germline values: CDR1 SGHTA, CDR2 FQGTGA. The DNA for the CDR3 is TGTGCCAGCAGCCAGGGACAGGGCGAGGGGTATACGCAGTATTTT. This codes for CASSQGQGEGYTQYF.

V and J are TRBV3-1 (or the pseudogene TRBV3-2) and TRBJ1-2; TRBD1 aligns across 10 bases. Losses at the gene ends were 3 bases for V and 4 bases for J; bases not matched to a gene: 11. Germline CDR1 reads LGHDT; CDR2 reads YNNKEL (reference sequence). The CDR3 runs to 17 residues. CDR3 protein: CASSQGVGTGAFYGYTF. CDR3 DNA: TGTGCCAGCAGCCAGGGGGTCGGGACAGGGGCATTCTATGGCTACACCTTC.

As to this clone: The same CDR3 arises from other DNA sequences in this sample as well. The chain links TRBV29-1 to TRBJ1-1; TRBD1 matches at 8 bases. The junction had 5 bases not matched to a gene; V was cut back by 4 bases and J by 4 bases. The CDR3 is 13 amino acids. CDR1 is SQVTM, CDR2 ANQGSEA, per germline. For the CDR3, the DNA is TGCAGCGTTGGACAGGGGCCGGGCACTGAAGCTTTCTTT. It translates to CSVGQGPGTEAFF.

This rearrangement joins TRBV2 to TRBJ1-1, with D uncertain. Trimming shortened V by 8 bases and J by 5 bases, and 15 bases separated the two germline ends. The CDR3 is 13 residues long. Germline V CDR1 and CDR2: SNHLY, FYNNEI. The CDR3 sequence is CASSKQLGTEAFF. In nucleotides, the CDR3 is TGTGCCAGCTCGAAACAGCTAGGAACTGAAGCTTTCTTT.

The J gene is TRBJ2-1, the V gene TRBV24-1, with TRBD2 matching 9 bases. CDR3 size: 16 residues. With V trimmed by 1 base and J by 5 bases, 5 bases remained unmatched. The germline V gene encodes CDR1 KGHDR and CDR2 SFDVKD. The CDR3 DNA sequence: TGTGCCACCAGTGATTTTAGCGGACTAGCGAACAATGAGCAGTTCTTC. Its protein is CATSDFSGLANNEQFF.

This clone was recorded a few times. This chain joins TRBV19 and TRBJ1-2, with TRBD1 matching over 11 bases. From germline, CDR1 is LNHDA and CDR2 SQIVND (reference sequence). CDR3 length: 16 residues. The J segment lost 8 bases and the V segment lost 5 bases, leaving 13 bases of the junction unmatched. In DNA form, the CDR3 reads TGTGCCAGTAGTTTCGGGACCGGGACAGGGGGTAGAGGCTACACCTTC. This sequence encodes CASSFGTGTGGRGYTF.

This clone was counted a few times. The chain combines TRBV28 with TRBJ1-5; no clear D. Trimming cost V 8 bases and J 4 bases, with 12 bases left between them. CDR3 size: 13 residues. Germline loops: CDR1 MDHEN, CDR2 SYDVKM. This CDR3 is CASCPPFNQPQHF. The CDR3 coding sequence is TGTGCCAGCTGCCCCCCCTTTAATCAGCCCCAGCATTTT.

V gene TRBV12-3 or TRBV12-4 combines with J gene TRBJ1-6; D is undetermined. The CDR3 consists of 12 residues. Trimming removed 7 bases from V and 13 bases from J, with 14 bases in between. CDR3 region: CASTSPFGPLHF. In DNA form, the CDR3 reads TGTGCCAGCACCTCGCCTTTCGGGCCCCTCCACTTT.

CDR3 nucleotides: TGTGCCAGCAGCCAAGACCGTGGACGGGATTATAATTCACCCCTCCACTTT. Translating it yields CASSQDRGRDYNSPLHF. The rearrangement joins TRBV3-1 (or the pseudogene TRBV3-2) to TRBJ1-6; D call uncertain. The CDR3 loop spans 17 amino acids. V lost 0 bases and J lost 4, with 13 bases in between. Germline-derived CDR1 and CDR2 are LGHDT and YNNKEL (reference sequence).

This clone came up once. The V gene is TRBV30, the J gene TRBJ1-4, with D maybe TRBD1 (5 bases). Germline V CDR1 and CDR2: GTSNPN, SVGIG (reference sequence). This CDR3 region has 14 residues. The V and J ends lost 1 base and 4 bases respectively, with 10 bases between them. In nucleotides, the CDR3 is TGTGCCTGGAGTGATTCGGGGGGTAATGAAAAACTGTTTTTT. Protein: CAWSDSGGNEKLFF.

V is TRBV7-9 and J is TRBJ1-6; a possible D gene is TRBD1 (6 bases). Germline V lookup: CDR1 SEHNR, CDR2 FQNEAQ (reference sequence). CDR3 length equals 14 residues. Trimming took off 0 bases at V and 9 bases at J, with 9 bases between the two ends. CDR3 coding DNA: TGTGCCAGCAGCTTAGCGGGGGGCAGTTCACCCCTCCACTTT. It specifies CASSLAGGSSPLHF.

The rearrangement uses TRBV14 and TRBJ1-1; D is unresolved. The V gene lost 4 bases and the J gene lost 8 bases, with 14 bases spanning the gap. The CDR3 loop spans 13 amino acids. Looked up from germline, CDR1 is SGHDN and CDR2 is FVKESK. The CDR3 loop is CASSLRPVVEAFF. CDR3 DNA: TGTGCCAGCAGCCTCCGCCCAGTAGTCGAAGCTTTCTTT.